This T cell receptor beta chain was sequenced for a study of blood T cells in healthy people across ages. With a J-beta primer mix and a sample-barcoded 5' primer, a second PCR ran roughly 7 to 11 cycles. MiXCR, run by TCRdb on the 5' RACE reads, gives a single entry per CDR3 protein. The table has 600,000 to 800,000 distinct CDR3 sequences, about 21% seen once; the top ten hold around 3.4%. The CDR3 is made up of 14 amino acids. Germline V gene data show CDR1 as MNHEY and CDR2 as SVGEGT. V was trimmed by 0 bases and J by 9 bases, leaving 12 bases between them. On this clonotype: Its specificity is unknown.

Findings of the study overall: The long-lived group displayed more naive CD4+ cells, plus higher diversity, than the aged donors did.

This receptor was obtained from a man aged 65-85 years in good health. Specimen: blood. V is TRBV6-2 or TRBV6-3 and J is TRBJ2-4; D is unresolved. CDR3 sequence reads: CASSYSAAPSIQYF. The CDR3 coding sequence is TGTGCCAGCAGTTACTCAGCCGCCCCCAGCATTCAGTACTTC.